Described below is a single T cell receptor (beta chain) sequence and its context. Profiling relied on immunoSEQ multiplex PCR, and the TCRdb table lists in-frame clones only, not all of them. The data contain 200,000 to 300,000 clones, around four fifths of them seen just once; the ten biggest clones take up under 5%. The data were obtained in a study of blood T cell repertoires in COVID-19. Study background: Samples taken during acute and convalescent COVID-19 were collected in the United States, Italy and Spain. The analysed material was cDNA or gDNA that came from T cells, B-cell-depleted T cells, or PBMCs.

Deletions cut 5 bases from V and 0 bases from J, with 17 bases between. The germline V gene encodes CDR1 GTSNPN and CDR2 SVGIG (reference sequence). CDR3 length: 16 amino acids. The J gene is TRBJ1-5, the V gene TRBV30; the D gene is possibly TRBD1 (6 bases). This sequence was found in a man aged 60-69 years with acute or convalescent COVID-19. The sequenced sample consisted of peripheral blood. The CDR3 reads CAWRAGQIDSNQPQHF. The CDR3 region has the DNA TGTGCCTGGCGGGCTGGACAGATAGATAGCAATCAGCCCCAGCATTTT. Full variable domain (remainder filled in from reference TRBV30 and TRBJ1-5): SQTIHQWPATLVQPVGSPLSLECTVEGTSNPNLYWYRQAAGRGLQLLFYSVGIGQISSEVPQNLSASRPQDRQFILSSKKLLLSDSGFYLCAWRAGQIDSNQPQHFGDGTRLSIL.